These T cell receptor beta chains were read from a single sample in a study of T cell repertoires in cytomegalovirus infection. TCRdb ran MiXCR on the reads and lists one entry per CDR3 protein. In the table there are about 300,000 distinct CDR3 sequences, about a tenth of which are singletons. The sequenced sample was PBMCs. The receptors derive from a human donor in good health (CMV status not recorded). Some clones in this sample may be carry-over from other donors' samples. Each CDR3 is given with its conserved first and last residue. D genes are given only for firm matches. Only part of the rows carry a size: once, few, many, or a class if the clone is expanded.

V	size	J	D	DNA	CDR3
TRBV7-6	many	TRBJ2-7	TRBD1	TGTGCCAGCAGCCCCCCCGGGACAGGGTGGTCCGAGCAGTACTTC	CASSPPGTGWSEQYF
TRBV28	.	TRBJ1-3	.	TGTGCCAGCAGTTCTACAGGGAGGAATAGAAACACCATATATTTT	CASSSTGRNRNTIYF
TRBV20-1	.	TRBJ1-4	TRBD1	TGCAGTGCCCTAGGGTGGGACAGGCGTGAAAAACTGTTTTTT	CSALGWDRREKLFF
TRBV7-9	many	TRBJ2-2	TRBD1	TGTGCCAGCAGCAGATCGGGACAGGGTCCCGGGGAGCTGTTTTTT	CASSRSGQGPGELFF
TRBV28	many	TRBJ1-4	.	TGTGCCAGCAGTTCCCAGGGCCCGGGCAGGCGAGAAAAACTGTTTTTT	CASSSQGPGRREKLFF
TRBV7-2	many	TRBJ2-3	.	TGTGCCAGCAGCCCCATGACGGGGGGCGTTACGCAGTATTTT	CASSPMTGGVTQYF
TRBV11-1	many	TRBJ2-1	.	TGTGCCAGCAGCTTTGTCGCATCAGGGGGAGGTGAGCAGTTCTTC	CASSFVASGGGEQFF
TRBV6-1	many	TRBJ2-3	.	TGTGCCACCGCAGGGGAAACAGATACGCAGTATTTT	CATAGETDTQYF
TRBV20-1	few	TRBJ1-5	TRBD1	TGCAGTGCTAGAGCGACAGGGGGCTCCCATGGGCCCCAGCATTTT	CSARATGGSHGPQHF
TRBV7-9	few	TRBJ2-5	.	TGTGCCAGCAGCTTAGCGCTAAGGAACGTGGACAGCCAAGAGACCCAGTACTTC	CASSLALRNVDSQETQYF
TRBV29-1	.	TRBJ2-3	TRBD2	TGCAGCGTTGGGGGGTGGGGGAGGGGCACAGATACGCAGTATTTT	CSVGGWGRGTDTQYF
TRBV12-3/TRBV12-4	many	TRBJ1-6	TRBD1	TGTGCCAGCGGGGGACAGGGGTTTAATTCACCCCTCCACTTT	CASGGQGFNSPLHF
TRBV6-2/TRBV6-3	many	TRBJ1-5	.	TGTGCCAGCAGACACAGGTCCGTGAAGCCCCAGCATTTT	CASRHRSVKPQHF
TRBV7-9	few	TRBJ2-7	.	TGTGCCAGCAGCCCAGGGCCCAGGTCGGAGCAGTACTTC	CASSPGPRSEQYF
TRBV3-1	few	TRBJ1-2	.	TGTGCCAGCAGCCAAGATACGAATGGCTACACCTTC	CASSQDTNGYTF
TRBV4-3	many	TRBJ2-2	.	TGCGCCAGCAGCCAAGATAACCGGAGGGTCGGGGAGCTGTTTTTT	CASSQDNRRVGELFF
TRBV6-2/TRBV6-3	many	TRBJ2-5	.	TGTGCCAGCAGTTACTCCGCTGCGCGGCTCTATCAAGAGACCCAGTACTTC	CASSYSAARLYQETQYF
TRBV28	many	TRBJ2-3	TRBD1	TGTGCCAGCAGTTTAGACAGGGGTGGGCAGTATTTT	CASSLDRGGQYF
TRBV20-1	few	TRBJ2-5	.	TGCAGTGCTAGCGTTCCCATCTCCAGTGAGACCCAGTACTTC	CSASVPISSETQYF
TRBV20-1	many	TRBJ1-1	TRBD1	TGCAGTGCTTCCGTCCTCCGGGACAGGAGAGAAGCTTTCTTT	CSASVLRDRREAFF
TRBV5-1	many	TRBJ2-5	TRBD2	TGCGCCAGCAGCTTGTCTACTAGCGGGGTTTTAAAAGAGACCCAGTACTTC	CASSLSTSGVLKETQYF
TRBV7-9	few	TRBJ1-1	.	TGTGCCAGCAGGATGGGGAACACTGAAGCTTTCTTT	CASRMGNTEAFF
TRBV20-1	once	TRBJ1-3	.	TGCAGTGCTAGCGAGGGTGGAAACACCATATATTTT	CSASEGGNTIYF
TRBV20-1	.	TRBJ1-6	.	TGCAGTGCTAGAGAGGACGCTAGTTCGCCCCTCCACTTT	CSAREDASSPLHF
TRBV20-1	many	TRBJ2-2	.	TGCAGTGCGACCGGGACACCTACCGGGGAGCTGTTTTTT	CSATGTPTGELFF
TRBV2	many	TRBJ2-1	.	TGTGCCAGTGGGGGCCGGGAGCAGTTCTTC	CASGGREQFF
TRBV2	many	TRBJ2-2	.	TGTGCCAGCAAGAAGGGAGGGAACACCGGGGAGCTGTTTTTT	CASKKGGNTGELFF
TRBV29-1	many	TRBJ1-1	.	TGCGGGTCCGACTCCTCAGGGAATGAAGCTTTCTTT	CGSDSSGNEAFF
TRBV20-1	many	TRBJ1-5	TRBD1	TGCAGTGCGAAGACGGGACAGGGTAATCAGCCCCAGCATTTT	CSAKTGQGNQPQHF
TRBV5-4	.	TRBJ2-4	TRBD2	TGTGCCAGCAGTCCAGGGACTACCATAGCCAAAAACATTCAGTACTTC	CASSPGTTIAKNIQYF
TRBV29-1	few	TRBJ2-5	.	TGCAGCGTTGGTGAACAAAAAGAGACCCAGTACTTC	CSVGEQKETQYF
TRBV18	many	TRBJ2-6	TRBD1	TGTGCCAGCTCATCAGCCCCGGGACAGGTATCCTCCTTCGGCGCCGTCCTGACTTTC	CASSSAPGQVSSFGAVLTF
TRBV4-1	.	TRBJ1-1	.	TGCGCCAGCAGCCTCAAGGCAGCGCCTGAAGCTTTCTTT	CASSLKAAPEAFF
TRBV4-1	few	TRBJ1-3	TRBD1	TGCGCCAGCAGCACTACGGGGGACAGCTCTGGAAACACCATATATTTT	CASSTTGDSSGNTIYF
TRBV5-1	.	TRBJ1-2	.	TGCGCCAGCAGCTTGAGCAGGGTCGATGGCTACACCTTC	CASSLSRVDGYTF
TRBV2	once	TRBJ2-1	.	TGTGCCAGCAGTGCGACTGTTGAGCAGTTCTTC	CASSATVEQFF
TRBV20-1	many	TRBJ2-2	TRBD2	TGCAGTGCCGGCGGGGGGGCCGCCGGGGAGCTGTTTTTT	CSAGGGAAGELFF
TRBV6-5	many	TRBJ2-7	.	TGTGCCAGCAGTCTTTTGGGGGGTAACGAGCAGTACTTC	CASSLLGGNEQYF
TRBV20-1	many	TRBJ1-5	.	TGCAGTGCAAAGGGACTGGTTAGCAATCAGCCCCAGCATTTT	CSAKGLVSNQPQHF
TRBV29-1	.	TRBJ2-5	TRBD2	TGCAGCGGGGGGGGGGGAGAGACCCAGTACTTC	CSGGGGETQYF
TRBV5-5	.	TRBJ1-2	.	TGTGCCAGCAGCTTGGGGGCCACTAACTATGGCTACACCTTC	CASSLGATNYGYTF
TRBV11-2	many	TRBJ2-3	TRBD2	TGTGCCAGCAGCTTAGACGAGTCTAGCGGGGGCCCTCAGAATACGCAGTATTTT	CASSLDESSGGPQNTQYF
TRBV20-1	few	TRBJ2-3	TRBD2	TGCAGTGCTAGAGACCCCACTAGCGGGGGGGCAGGAGATACGCAGTATTTT	CSARDPTSGGAGDTQYF
TRBV20-1	many	TRBJ1-2	TRBD1	TGCAGTGCTAGAGAAGACAGGGTCTTC	CSAREDRVF
TRBV11-1	many	TRBJ2-1	.	TGTGCCAGCAGCTTAGGGGGCCGATTGGAGCAGTTCTTC	CASSLGGRLEQFF
TRBV28	.	TRBJ1-2	.	TGTGCCAGCAGTCCAATGACGGAGATAGACTATGGCTACACCTTC	CASSPMTEIDYGYTF
TRBV7-6	many	TRBJ1-1	.	TGTGCCAGCAGCTACCCTCAAGGTTCACTTGAAGCTTTCTTT	CASSYPQGSLEAFF
TRBV7-9	many	TRBJ1-2	.	TGTGCCAGCAGCCACGGGGCCTATGGCTACACCTTC	CASSHGAYGYTF
TRBV20-1	.	TRBJ1-2	.	TGCAGTGCTAGTTCCGTTAACTATGGCTACACCTTC	CSASSVNYGYTF
TRBV7-2	many	TRBJ1-1	TRBD1	TGTGCCAGCAGTTCGGACAGGGGCACTGAAGCTTTCTTT	CASSSDRGTEAFF
TRBV28	many	TRBJ1-4	.	TGTGCCAGCTACACTTCCGGGACACGTAATGAAAAACTGTTTTTT	CASYTSGTRNEKLFF
TRBV6-1	many	TRBJ1-5	.	TGTGCCAGCAGGTTGAGGGAACAGCCCCAGCATTTT	CASRLREQPQHF
TRBV12-3/TRBV12-4	many	TRBJ2-6	.	TGTGCCAGCAGTTTCAGCCTCTCTGGGGCCAACGTCCTGACTTTC	CASSFSLSGANVLTF
TRBV11-2	.	TRBJ2-3	.	TGTGCCAGCAGCTTGGTTTGGGGGGGCACAGATACGCAGTATTTT	CASSLVWGGTDTQYF